This TCR beta chain was recovered during a study of low-dose radiotherapy and immunotherapy resistance in tumors. This CDR3 is built from 12 residues. With 3 bases removed from V and 4 bases from J, the gap between germline ends came to 10 bases. Germline CDR1 DFQATT, CDR2 SNEGSKA (reference sequence). Primers used for first-strand cDNA, a TRAV- and TRBV-specific set, covered both alpha and beta chains. With a constant-region primer and a V-primer adapter, TCRs were subjected to around 18 PCR cycles of amplification. TCRdb recomputed calls from the reads with MiXCR, one row per CDR3 protein. The sample shows more than 7,000 distinct CDR3 sequences, roughly 58% of them seen only once.

The sequence was collected from a human donor with advanced metastatic prostate, ovarian, gallbladder or colorectal cancer (not recorded which). This table probably holds off-target reads from a library built for another chain. The chain employs TRBV20-1 and TRBJ2-7; possible D gene TRBD2, 6 bases. The CDR3 loop reads CSASGGSYEQYF. The CDR3 DNA reads TGCAGTGCTAGCGGGGGTAGTTACGAGCAGTACTTC.